These T cell receptor beta chains were read from a single sample in a study of blood T cells in healthy people across ages. One entry per CDR3 protein, called by TCRdb with MiXCR from the 5' RACE reads. The data show about 1.5 million distinct CDR3 sequences, approximately 42% seen once. The sequencing sample was made of blood. The origin of the receptors is a young woman in good health. The CDR3 runs from the conserved cysteine through the conserved F or W.

v_gene	j_gene	CDR3aa
TRBV7-9	TRBJ2-5	CACAGETQYF
TRBV27	TRBJ2-1	CASSFGGVSYNEQFF
TRBV20-1	TRBJ2-3	CSAEGPSTDTQYF
TRBV20-1	TRBJ1-2	CSAPDSFFHGYTF
TRBV15	TRBJ2-1	CATSTRAANEQFF
TRBV11-2	TRBJ2-5	CASSLGMNSGGAVRETQYF
TRBV20-1	TRBJ2-7	CSPRLAGDGYEQYF
TRBV7-2	TRBJ1-1	CASSPTGIAEAFF
TRBV11-2	TRBJ1-1	CASSQTTEAFF
TRBV11-1	TRBJ1-2	CASSPFGTGRVDGYTF